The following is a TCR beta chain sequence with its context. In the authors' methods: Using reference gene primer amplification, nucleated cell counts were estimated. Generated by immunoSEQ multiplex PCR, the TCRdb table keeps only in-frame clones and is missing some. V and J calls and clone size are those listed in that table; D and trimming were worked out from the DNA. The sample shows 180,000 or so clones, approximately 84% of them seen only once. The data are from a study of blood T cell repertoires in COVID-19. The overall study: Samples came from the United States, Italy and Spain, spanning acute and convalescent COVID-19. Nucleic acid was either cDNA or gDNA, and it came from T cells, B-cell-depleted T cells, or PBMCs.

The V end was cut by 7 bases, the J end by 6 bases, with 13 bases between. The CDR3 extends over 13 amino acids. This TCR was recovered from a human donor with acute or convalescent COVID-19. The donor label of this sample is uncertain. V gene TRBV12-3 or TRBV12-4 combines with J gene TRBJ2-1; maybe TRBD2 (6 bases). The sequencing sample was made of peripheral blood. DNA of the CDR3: TGTGCCAGCACTTCTGGGACTTCCAATGAGCAGTTCTTC. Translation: CASTSGTSNEQFF.